These 10 T cell receptor beta chains were sequenced from one sample in a study of T cell responses to AZD1222 COVID-19 vaccine. The protocol was immunoSEQ multiplex PCR, while the TCRdb copy is restricted to in-frame clones and leaves out a portion. Among about 180,000 clones listed, around 94% were seen once. Sequences were derived from peripheral blood, sampled 28 days after the second AZD1222 dose. These receptors were collected from an adult who received the AZD1222 COVID-19 vaccine.

J is TRBJ1-4 and V is TRBV10-3; D gene ambiguous. V was clipped by 6 bases and J by 7 bases, with 15 bases between them. Germline CDR1 ENHRY, CDR2 SYGVKD. CDR3 size: 14 residues. CDR3 DNA sequence: TGTGCCATCAGGGGAACCTCGCGGAGTGAAAAACTGTTTTTT. The encoded protein is CAIRGTSRSEKLFF.

This clone was recorded a few times. The chain joins TRBV4-1 to TRBJ1-6; possibly TRBD1 for D (5 bases). The CDR3 runs to 16 residues. Trimming took off 1 base at V and 0 bases at J, with 7 bases between the two ends. Germline lookup yields CDR1 MGHRA and CDR2 YSYEKL. CDR3 amino acids: CASSQAQGSYNSPLHF. CDR3 coding DNA: TGCGCCAGCAGCCAAGCGCAGGGCTCCTATAATTCACCCCTCCACTTT.

The rearrangement uses TRBV6-5 and TRBJ2-7; the match to TRBD1 covers 10 bases. The V and J ends lost 2 bases and 5 bases, in that order; junction bases with no gene match: 6. The germline gives CDR1 MNHEY, CDR2 SVGAGI. The CDR3 consists of 15 residues. CDR3 amino acids: CASSYRDRGVHEQYF. Here the CDR3 DNA reads TGTGCCAGCAGTTACAGGGACAGGGGTGTCCACGAGCAGTACTTC.

In its sample, this clone was seen a few times. The chain uses TRBV7-8 and TRBJ2-5, with D possibly TRBD2 on 6 matching bases. This CDR3 is 14 amino acids long. Germline V CDR1 and CDR2: SGHVS, FQNEAQ. Trimming took 0 bases from V and 3 from J, leaving 8 bases between them. The CDR3 loop is CASSLAASEETQYF. The CDR3 DNA follows: TGTGCCAGCAGCTTAGCGGCTAGCGAAGAGACCCAGTACTTC. The full variable domain, completed using reference TRBV7-8 and TRBJ2-5, is GAGVSQSPRYKVAKRGQDVALRCDPISGHVSLFWYQQALGQGPEFLTYFQNEAQLDKSGLPSDRFFAERPEGSVSTLKIQRTQQEDSAVYLCASSLAASEETQYFGPGTRLLVL.

The chain links TRBV11-2 to TRBJ1-1; D might be TRBD1 (5 bases). Germline V gene lookup returns CDR1 SGHAT and CDR2 FQNNGV. Trimming took 3 bases from V and 1 from J, leaving 12 bases between them. The CDR3 contains 15 residues. The CDR3 nucleotides read TGTGCCAGCAGCTTTGGACACAACACGAACACTGAAGCTTTCTTT. This encodes CASSFGHNTNTEAFF.

The gene calls are TRBV7-2 and TRBJ1-2; unclear D gene. The V end was cut by 4 bases, the J end by 1 base, with 13 bases between. Germline V gene sequence: CDR1 SGHTA, CDR2 FQGNSA. The CDR3 consists of 15 residues. The CDR3 DNA follows: TGTGCCAGCAGCTCCCCCCGGCGGTATAACTATGGCTACACCTTC. Translating it yields CASSSPRRYNYGYTF.

The V gene is TRBV6-4, the J gene TRBJ1-6, with 8 bases fitting TRBD1. J gave up 5 bases and V 7 bases, and 1 base lay outside the gene matches. The CDR3 spans 13 residues. Germline V gene data show CDR1 as MRHNA and CDR2 as SNTAGT. The CDR3 spells CASKDRDNSPLHF. In DNA, the CDR3 is TGTGCCAGCAAGGACAGGGATAATTCACCCCTCCACTTT.

The V gene is TRBV28, the J gene TRBJ2-1; 10 positions match TRBD1. In germline, CDR1 is MDHEN, CDR2 SYDVKM. V trimming: 3 bases; J trimming: 7 bases; junction bases outside the gene matches: 6. The length of the CDR3 is 15 residues. The CDR3 loop is CASSFSGQGENEQFF. The CDR3 nucleotides are TGTGCCAGCAGTTTTAGTGGACAGGGGGAAAATGAGCAGTTCTTC.

The V call is TRBV28, the J call TRBJ2-4; 8 positions agree with TRBD1. The CDR3 length is 14 residues. The V segment lost 6 bases and the J segment 7 bases; nucleotides outside the gene matches: 8. Germline CDR1 reads MDHEN; CDR2 reads SYDVKM. CDR3 coding DNA: TGTGCCAGCAGCCCAATAAACAGGGGGAACATTCAGTACTTC. Amino acid sequence: CASSPINRGNIQYF.

V and J are TRBV6-5 and TRBJ2-1; TRBD1 matches 12 bases. Trimming at V came to 4 bases and at J to 7 bases, leaving 5 bases not matched to a gene. Germline CDR1 and CDR2: MNHEY and SVGAGI. The CDR3 is 15 residues long. CDR3 sequence (DNA): TGTGCCAGCAGTTGGGACAGGGGGCGCAGGAATGAGCAGTTCTTC. This gives the protein CASSWDRGRRNEQFF.